This TCR beta chain was found in a study of T cells in Graves' hyperthyroidism and ophthalmopathy. Patients were excluded for uncontrolled infection, other autoimmune disease, pregnancy or lactation. 10 ml of fresh peripheral blood supplied the PBMCs. Template material for amplifying TCR beta CDR3 regions consisted of RNA transcripts. During a first-round RT-PCR of the TCR CDR3, the HTBI primer set was used. One entry per CDR3 protein results from TCRdb running MiXCR on the multiplex PCR reads. The sample lists hundreds of thousands of distinct CDR3 sequences, approximately 25% seen once, with 70% to 75% in the top ten. Per germline, CDR1 LNHDA and CDR2 SQIVND (reference sequence). The CDR3 loop spans 14 amino acids. V was pared by 6 bases and J by 4 bases, with 12 bases between. As for this clonotype: Its antigen is currently unknown.

Regarding the study as a whole: In validation, the model predicted ophthalmopathy. These predictions came a median about 6.2 months before onset.

Sequenced sample: blood. This sequence originates from a man over 45 with Graves' hyperthyroidism. This chain links TRBV19 with TRBJ2-2; D gene unclear. CDR3 nucleotide sequence: TGTGCCAGTAGCACCGACTTAGGCACCGGGGAGCTGTTTTTT. Amino acid sequence: CASSTDLGTGELFF.